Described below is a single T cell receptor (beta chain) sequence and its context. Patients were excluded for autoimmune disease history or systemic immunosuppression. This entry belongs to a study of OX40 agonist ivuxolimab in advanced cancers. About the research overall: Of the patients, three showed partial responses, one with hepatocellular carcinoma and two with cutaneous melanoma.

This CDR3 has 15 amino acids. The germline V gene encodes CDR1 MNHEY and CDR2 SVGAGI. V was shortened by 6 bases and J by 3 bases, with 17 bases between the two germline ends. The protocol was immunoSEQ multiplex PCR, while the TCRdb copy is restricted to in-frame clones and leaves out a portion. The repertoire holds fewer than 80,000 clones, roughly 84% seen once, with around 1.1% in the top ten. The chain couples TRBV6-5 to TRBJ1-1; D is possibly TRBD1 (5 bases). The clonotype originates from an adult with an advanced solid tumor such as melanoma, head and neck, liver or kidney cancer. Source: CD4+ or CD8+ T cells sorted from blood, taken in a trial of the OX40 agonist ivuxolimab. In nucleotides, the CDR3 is TGTGCCAGCAGACGACATTTGGGGCCGGACACTGAAGCTTTCTTT. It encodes CASRRHLGPDTEAFF.